The 16 T cell receptor beta chains below come from one sample, sequenced in a study of low-dose radiotherapy and immunotherapy resistance in tumors (dated by TCRdb to between 2020 and 2023). For sequencing, an Illumina HiSeq 2500 was employed. First-strand cDNA was synthesized with Superscript III and a set of TRAV- and TRBV-specific primers, covering both TCRalpha and TCRbeta chains. TCRs were amplified with Phusion for 15 to 20 PCR cycles using a constant-region primer together with the adapter attached to the V primers. Starting from the raw public reads, TCRdb applied fastp trimming at Q25, assembled clones with MiXCR and retained in-frame beta chains. Entries that share a CDR3 protein sequence are merged under the most common genes and DNA. The sample includes 60,000 to 90,000 distinct CDR3 sequences, with around 29% observed a single time. The ten largest clones add up to more than 9.5% of the sample.

The time point label for this specimen denotes: before trial treatment. Source: PBMCs, taken before treatment. The receptors come from a female donor with ovarian cancer.

This clonotype was found many times. The CDR3 region is CASSSLAGFGYNEQFF. The CDR3, as DNA: TGTGCCAGCAGTTCTTTAGCGGGATTCGGGTACAATGAGCAGTTCTTC. The V call is TRBV2, the J call TRBJ2-1, with TRBD2 identical over 8 bases. There are 16 residues in the CDR3. V dropped 5 bases and J dropped 4; count of bases not matched to a gene: 10. Germline lookup yields CDR1 SNHLY and CDR2 FYNNEI.

This clonotype was observed many times. This chain joins TRBV27 and TRBJ2-7; D could derive from TRBD1 or TRBD2 (5 bases each). This CDR3 has 13 residues. V lost 2 bases and J lost 11, with 16 bases in between. Germline values: CDR1 MNHEY, CDR2 SMNVEV (reference sequence). The CDR3 bases are TGTGCCAGCAGTTTAAGGGCCCAGGGAGCCGAGTACTTC. Its protein product is CASSLRAQGAEYF.

This clonotype occurred many times. This chain links TRBV12-3 or TRBV12-4 with TRBJ1-2; D ambiguous. CDR3 length: 15 amino acids. Trimming took 3 bases from V and 2 from J, leaving 13 bases between them. The CDR3 coding sequence is TGTGCCAGCAGTTTTCGAGGACGAGGGAACTATGGCTACACCTTC. Translating it yields CASSFRGRGNYGYTF.

This clonotype is labeled as medium-sized. The chain carries TRBV5-4 and TRBJ2-7; D unclear. This CDR3 spans 11 amino acids. V lost 1 base and J lost 3, with 2 bases in between. CDR1 and CDR2 from the germline V gene are SGHNT and YYREEE (reference sequence). The CDR3 region is CASSLNYEQYF. In DNA form, the CDR3 reads TGTGCCAGCAGCTTGAACTACGAGCAGTACTTC.

Ten or more counts support this clonotype. The chain uses TRBV5-1 and TRBJ2-3, with TRBD2 matching over 13 bases. The CDR3 extends over 16 amino acids. Looked up from germline, CDR1 is SGHRS and CDR2 is YFSETQ. V shed 4 bases and J 3 bases; nucleotides not matched to a gene: 5. In DNA form, the CDR3 reads TGCGCCAGCAGCCCGCCACTAGCGGGAGGGACAGATACGCAGTATTTT. The encoded protein is CASSPPLAGGTDTQYF.

This clonotype was observed at least ten times. This chain joins TRBV20-1 and TRBJ2-4; a possible D gene is TRBD1 (6 bases). The CDR3 loop spans 13 amino acids. V was pared by 3 bases and J by 5 bases, with 11 bases between. Germline V gene lookup returns CDR1 DFQATT and CDR2 SNEGSKA (reference sequence). CDR3 sequence: CSAREAGENIQYF. CDR3 DNA: TGCAGTGCTAGGGAAGCAGGGGAAAACATTCAGTACTTC.

This clonotype was seen only a few times. The CDR3 region has the DNA TGTGCCAGCATCGGTGGGCAGCCTTACACCTTC. It yields the protein CASIGGQPYTF. The genes are TRBV2 and TRBJ1-2; D unresolved. Per germline, CDR1 SNHLY and CDR2 FYNNEI. This CDR3 spans 11 amino acids. V was pared by 7 bases and J by 11 bases, with 14 bases between.

The rearrangement uses TRBV28 and TRBJ2-1, with D unclear. Trimming removed 2 bases at V and 0 bases at J, with 8 bases between. The germline gives CDR1 MDHEN, CDR2 SYDVKM. CDR3 length: 15 amino acids. Here the CDR3 reads CASSLSLSSYNEQFF. The CDR3 coding sequence is TGTGCCAGCAGTTTAAGCCTAAGCTCCTACAATGAGCAGTTCTTC.

On this clonotype: One junction end disagrees with the germline gene, perhaps due to a read error. Here the CDR3 DNA reads TGTGCCAGCAGCTTAGTTAGGCCCCGGAGGGACTTC. It encodes CASSLVRPRRDF. The chain recombines TRBV7-2 with TRBJ2-7, with D perhaps TRBD2 (6 bases). There are 12 residues in the CDR3. Germline V gene sequence: CDR1 SGHTA, CDR2 FQGNSA.

This clonotype was recorded many times. CDR3 protein: CASSQTVSGNTIYF. CDR3 DNA: TGTGCCAGCAGTCAGACGGTCTCTGGAAACACCATATATTTT. The chain couples TRBV6-2 or TRBV6-3 to TRBJ1-3; D remains unclear. The CDR3 is 14 amino acids. V gave up 5 bases and J gave up 0 bases, with 8 bases separating them. In germline, CDR1 is MNHEY, CDR2 SVGEGT.

The V gene is TRBV6-2 or TRBV6-3, the J gene TRBJ2-3; 16 positions agree with TRBD2. The CDR3 length is 16 residues. V lost 6 bases and J lost 5; bases outside the gene matches: 5. Germline V gives CDR1 MNHEY, CDR2 SVGEGT. CDR3 nucleotide sequence: TGTGCCAGCAGCCCGGGACTAGCGGGAGGGGGAGATACGCAGTATTTT. Protein: CASSPGLAGGGDTQYF.

This clonotype was counted many times. The chain is built from TRBV19 and TRBJ1-1; the match to TRBD1 covers 10 bases. This CDR3 region has 15 residues. CDR1 is LNHDA, CDR2 SQIVND, per germline (reference sequence). Losses at the gene ends were 3 bases for V and 4 bases for J; bases not matched to a gene: 5. CDR3 nucleotide sequence: TGTGCCAGTAGTATTATGGGACAGGGGTTCACTGAAGCTTTCTTT. Translating gives CASSIMGQGFTEAFF.

This clonotype was seen ten or more times. This sequence joins TRBV5-1 and TRBJ2-1; D may correspond to TRBD1 or TRBD2 (5 bases each). The length of the CDR3 is 19 residues. V was pared by 4 bases and J by 4 bases, with 27 bases between. The germline V gene encodes CDR1 SGHRS and CDR2 YFSETQ. The CDR3: CASSDSGTKGTARYNEQFF. In nucleotides, the CDR3 is TGCGCCAGCAGCGATTCCGGGACCAAGGGAACCGCAAGGTACAATGAGCAGTTCTTC.

This clonotype was seen many times. The chain links TRBV10-3 to TRBJ1-2; 11 bases agree with TRBD1. This CDR3 is 13 amino acids long. J was trimmed by 6 bases and V by 6 bases; bases with no gene match: 3. Germline values: CDR1 ENHRY, CDR2 SYGVKD. CDR3 in amino acids: CAIRGQGVNGYTF. The CDR3, as DNA: TGTGCCATCAGGGGACAGGGGGTAAATGGCTACACCTTC.

This clonotype appeared many times. CDR3 sequence: CASSPGQGLNIQYF. In DNA, the CDR3 is TGTGCCAGCTCACCGGGACAGGGGTTAAACATTCAGTACTTC. The chain is built from TRBV18 and TRBJ2-4, with 10 bases that match TRBD1. J lost 6 bases, V lost 3 bases, and 2 bases had no gene match. Germline V gene data show CDR1 as KGHSH and CDR2 as LQKENI. This CDR3 has 14 residues.

Ten or more counts support this clonotype. The gene calls are TRBV27 and TRBJ2-2, with no clear D. CDR1 is MNHEY and CDR2 is SMNVEV in the germline V gene (reference sequence). Trimming removed 8 bases at V and 2 bases at J, with 6 bases between. The CDR3 contains 12 residues. The CDR3 sequence: CASSSNTGELFF. CDR3 nucleotide sequence: TGTGCCAGCTCATCCAACACCGGGGAGCTGTTTTTT.